Listed below are T cell receptor beta chains from one sample, sequenced in a study of beta chain features in type 1 diabetes. Assay used: immunoSEQ multiplex PCR; TCRdb lists only in-frame clones, some missing. This sample has 300,000 to 350,000 clones; about a tenth occur once, and the top ten carry less than 1.2%. The sample comprised central memory CD4+ T cells from blood. Receptors originate from a man younger than 40 with type 1 diabetes. Each CDR3 is given with its conserved first and last residue. Each record gives: clone size, V gene, D gene, J gene, CDR3 DNA, CDR3 protein. D genes are given only for firm matches. The listing skips clone size in some rows; elsewhere it reads once, few, many or a size class.

clone_size: NA
v_call: TRBV28
d_call: NA
j_call: TRBJ2-7
cdr3_nt: TGTGCCAGCAGAACAGGGCAATACGAGCAGTACTTC
cdr3_aa: CASRTGQYEQYF

clone_size: NA
v_call: TRBV5-6
d_call: NA
j_call: TRBJ1-2
cdr3_nt: TGTGCCAGCAGCTCGCAGGGCGGAGGCTACACCTTC
cdr3_aa: CASSSQGGGYTF

clone_size: NA
v_call: TRBV5-4
d_call: TRBD2
j_call: TRBJ2-7
cdr3_nt: TGTGCCAGCAGCTTAGGAGGGTCCGGGGGGTACGAGCAGTACTTC
cdr3_aa: CASSLGGSGGYEQYF

clone_size: NA
v_call: TRBV6-6
d_call: NA
j_call: TRBJ1-2
cdr3_nt: TGTGCCAGCAAGGCAGACAACTATGGCTACACCTTC
cdr3_aa: CASKADNYGYTF

clone_size: NA
v_call: TRBV4-3
d_call: NA
j_call: TRBJ2-3
cdr3_nt: TGCGCCAGCAGCCGTGAAGGGGGTACGCAGTATTTT
cdr3_aa: CASSREGGTQYF

clone_size: NA
v_call: TRBV28
d_call: NA
j_call: TRBJ2-5
cdr3_nt: TGTGCCAGCAGGGTCCCCGCGGGGGCCACATTGTACCAAGAGACCCAGTACTTC
cdr3_aa: CASRVPAGATLYQETQYF

clone_size: NA
v_call: TRBV9
d_call: NA
j_call: TRBJ1-2
cdr3_nt: TGTGCCAGCAGCTTGGACGGGGCTTATGGCTACACCTTC
cdr3_aa: CASSLDGAYGYTF

clone_size: NA
v_call: TRBV28
d_call: NA
j_call: TRBJ2-7
cdr3_nt: TGTGCCAGCAGCTCCGGGACCGTTACCTACGAGCAGTACTTC
cdr3_aa: CASSSGTVTYEQYF

clone_size: NA
v_call: TRBV6-1
d_call: NA
j_call: TRBJ2-3
cdr3_nt: TGTGCCAGCAGTGTCCGACCCTACCCGGAAGATACGCAGTATTTT
cdr3_aa: CASSVRPYPEDTQYF

clone_size: few
v_call: TRBV7-2
d_call: TRBD1
j_call: TRBJ1-2
cdr3_nt: TGTGCCAGCAGCTTACGGACAGGGGCGAGAGGCTACACCTTC
cdr3_aa: CASSLRTGARGYTF

clone_size: NA
v_call: TRBV2
d_call: NA
j_call: TRBJ2-6
cdr3_nt: TGTGCCAGCAGTGTTCCGGCGCCACACCCTTTCTCTGGGGCCAACGTCCTGACTTTC
cdr3_aa: CASSVPAPHPFSGANVLTF